A selection of T cell receptor beta chains follows, all from one sample in a study of control samples from healthy donors and cancer patients. Profiled with immunoSEQ multiplex PCR; TCRdb holds only in-frame clones, not every one. This sample has tens of thousands of clones, with roughly 80% found just once. The specimen sequenced was blood. Every receptor here comes from a man aged 30 to 45 in good health. CDR3s include the opening cysteine and the closing phenylalanine or tryptophan. A D gene is named only where the DNA matches it firmly. Some rows have no size entry. The others give once, few or many, or a class for an expanded clone.

>TRBV7-9|.|TRBD1
CASSRGQGDYGYTF
>TRBV12-5|.|.
CASGQGRLNTEAFF
>TRBV5-6|.|.
CASSLAPSTGELFF
>TRBV5-1|few|TRBD1
CASSLGDRANTEAFF
>TRBV19|.|.
CASSSDRDSNQPQHF
>TRBV27|.|TRBD2
CASSGGLANTDTQYF
>TRBV28|.|.
CASSLAEYGYTF
>TRBV19|.|TRBD1
CASSIQGVPYEQYF
>TRBV28|.|.
CASSALARRNTEAFF
>TRBV2|.|.
CASSLTRGDTQYF
>TRBV19|few|.
CASSMGGTEAFF
>TRBV6-2/TRBV6-3|.|.
CASSQRSEAFF
>TRBV28|.|TRBD2
CASSWGGYEQYF
>TRBV9|.|TRBD2
CASSVDPGGGELFF
>TRBV5-1|.|.
CASSFGGNTEAFF
>TRBV11-2|.|TRBD1
CASSPRTGSSAGNTIYF